The 18 T cell receptor beta chains below all came from one sample that was sequenced in a study of identical twins. TCRdb re-called the 5' RACE reads through MiXCR, storing one row per CDR3 protein. The table shows hundreds of thousands of distinct CDR3 sequences, with approximately 8.5% occurring only once. The same data also contributed to another study, on yellow fever vaccine responses in identical twins.

The sequenced sample consisted of memory (CD45RO+) T cells sorted from blood. The receptor set was obtained from a woman aged 18 to 35 in good health.

This clonotype occurred many times. In nucleotides, the CDR3 is TGTGCCAGCAGCCAAGTCGGTAGCGGGAGTAACGAGCAGTACTTC. Translating it yields CASSQVGSGSNEQYF. The chain carries TRBV4-2 and TRBJ2-7; 9 nucleotides line up with TRBD2. In germline, CDR1 is LGHNA, CDR2 YNFKEQ. This CDR3 is built from 15 residues. Unmatched junction bases numbered 6, after V lost 1 base and J lost 5 bases.

This clonotype was seen a handful of times. CDR3 protein: CASSLGTGNTDTQYF. Written as DNA, the CDR3 is TGTGCCAGCAGTTTGGGAACCGGGAACACAGATACGCAGTATTTT. The chain has TRBV6-2 or TRBV6-3 and TRBJ2-3; D perhaps matches TRBD2 (5 bases). Trimming removed 4 bases from V and 2 bases from J, with 13 bases in between. Germline V gives CDR1 MNHEY, CDR2 SVGEGT. The CDR3 contains 15 residues.

The CDR3 region is CASSPMRDSRPQYF. The CDR3 nucleotides are TGTGCCAGCAGCCCAATGAGGGACAGTCGTCCCCAGTATTTT. The chain is built from TRBV6-1 and TRBJ2-3; 7 nucleotides match TRBD1. Germline trimming cut 6 bases from V and 12 bases from J; bases unmatched to any gene: 15. The CDR3 consists of 14 residues. From germline, CDR1 is MNHNS and CDR2 SASEGT.

This clonotype occurred many times. This chain joins TRBV3-1 and TRBJ2-3, with 10 bases aligning to TRBD2. V lost 4 bases and J lost 5; bases outside the gene matches: 6. CDR1 is LGHDT and CDR2 is YNNKEL in the germline V gene (reference sequence). This CDR3 is 15 amino acids long. This chain's CDR3 is CASSLLAGVKDTQYF. As DNA, the CDR3 is TGTGCCAGCAGCCTTCTAGCGGGAGTTAAAGATACGCAGTATTTT.

This clonotype was counted at least ten times. This chain uses TRBV5-1 with TRBJ2-3; D possibly corresponds to TRBD2 (5 bases). The germline V gene has CDR1 SGHRS and CDR2 YFSETQ. This CDR3 is 16 amino acids long. The ends were cut back, 3 bases at V and 5 bases at J, with 19 bases in the middle. The CDR3 DNA is TGCGCCAGCAGCTCACAAGGACTCCTGTCCCAAGATACGCAGTATTTT. This encodes CASSSQGLLSQDTQYF.

This sequence joins TRBV5-4 and TRBJ2-5; perhaps D is TRBD1 or TRBD2 (5 bases each). The germline V gene encodes CDR1 SGHNT and CDR2 YYREEE (reference sequence). V shed 0 bases and J shed 5 bases, with 11 bases lying between them. This CDR3 is 14 amino acids long. The CDR3 reads CASSLGPEGETQYF. CDR3 coding DNA: TGTGCCAGCAGCTTGGGCCCTGAGGGGGAGACCCAGTACTTC.

This clonotype was counted ten times or more. The chain couples TRBV24-1 to TRBJ2-3; no clear D gene. The CDR3 loop spans 15 amino acids. The V and J ends lost 6 bases and 2 bases respectively, with 14 bases between them. Germline values: CDR1 KGHDR, CDR2 SFDVKD. The CDR3 is CATSRAQQSTDTQYF. The DNA of the CDR3 is TGTGCCACCAGTAGAGCCCAGCAATCCACAGATACGCAGTATTTT.

The rearrangement joins TRBV29-1 to TRBJ2-1, with 10 bases matching TRBD2. The CDR3 consists of 16 residues. The J segment lost 3 bases and the V segment lost 6 bases, leaving 11 bases of the junction unmatched. Per germline, CDR1 SQVTM and CDR2 ANQGSEA. The DNA for the CDR3 is TGCAGCGTAGGAACACGGGGACTAGCGATCTACAATGAGCAGTTCTTC. This gives the protein CSVGTRGLAIYNEQFF.

The chain combines TRBV4-1 with TRBJ2-2; perhaps TRBD2 as D (5 bases). The V end lost 0 bases, the J end lost 4 bases, and 12 bases lay between the germline ends. The CDR3 is 16 amino acids. Germline loops: CDR1 MGHRA, CDR2 YSYEKL. CDR3 coding DNA: TGCGCCAGCAGCCAAGATCAAGGGAGTCGCACCGGGGAGCTGTTTTTT. It codes for CASSQDQGSRTGELFF.

The J gene is TRBJ2-1, the V gene TRBV5-5, with D perhaps TRBD1 or TRBD2 (6 bases each). Germline V gives CDR1 SGHKS, CDR2 YYEKEE (reference sequence). CDR3 length: 14 residues. V was shortened by 4 bases and J by 8 bases, with 16 bases between the two germline ends. The CDR3 sequence: CASSPRGLRDEQFF. CDR3 in DNA: TGTGCCAGCAGCCCACGGGGGCTAAGGGATGAGCAGTTCTTC. Combining the CDR3 with reference TRBV5-5 and TRBJ2-1 gives the whole variable domain DAGVTQSPTHLIKTRGQQVTLRCSPISGHKSVSWYQQVLGQGPQFIFQYYEKEERGRGNFPDRFSARQFPNYSSELNVNALLLGDSALYLCASSPRGLRDEQFFGPGTRLTVL.

This clonotype was seen ten or more times. The chain couples TRBV12-3 or TRBV12-4 to TRBJ2-1; D is uncertain. The length of the CDR3 is 12 residues. The V and J ends lost 10 bases and 6 bases respectively, with 13 bases between them. The CDR3 loop reads CATRRERNEQFF. DNA for the CDR3: TGTGCCACCCGAAGGGAACGCAATGAGCAGTTCTTC.

The rearrangement uses TRBV9 and TRBJ1-1; 8 bases align to TRBD1. This CDR3 has 16 amino acids. From germline, CDR1 is SGDLS and CDR2 YYNGEE. J lost 5 bases, V lost 4 bases, and 13 bases had no gene match. The CDR3 sequence is CASSSTSTGVGTEAFF. CDR3 nucleotide sequence: TGTGCCAGCAGCTCTACGTCGACAGGGGTGGGGACTGAAGCTTTCTTT.

The sample holds many counts of this clonotype. The chain carries TRBV24-1 and TRBJ1-5; a possible D gene is TRBD1 (6 bases). Germline assignment: CDR1 KGHDR and CDR2 SFDVKD. Between the trimmed V and J ends, which lost 7 bases and 6 bases, there was a span of 15 bases. This CDR3 comprises 14 residues. CDR3 in amino acids: CATSDRGGSQPQHF. CDR3 bases: TGTGCCACCAGCGATAGGGGGGGGAGTCAGCCCCAGCATTTT.

The rearrangement uses TRBV6-1 and TRBJ1-2, with D hard to call. This CDR3 contains 13 residues. V was trimmed by 6 bases and J by 10 bases, leaving 18 bases between them. In germline, CDR1 is MNHNS, CDR2 SASEGT. CDR3 region: CASSQSRLGPYTF. For the CDR3, the DNA is TGTGCCAGCAGCCAGTCCCGGTTAGGGCCCTACACCTTC.

This clonotype has more than one count but fewer than ten. The chain is built from TRBV3-1 and TRBJ2-6; 7 bases are a match to TRBD2. CDR3 size: 20 residues. The ends lost 0 bases at V and 0 bases at J; junction bases unmatched: 11. Germline V gene data show CDR1 as LGHDT and CDR2 as YNNKEL (reference sequence). For the CDR3, the DNA is TGTGCCAGCAGCCAAGATATTTTGGGTAGCGGGCGCTCTGGGGCCAACGTCCTGACTTTC. Protein: CASSQDILGSGRSGANVLTF.

This clonotype has a count of ten or more. V gene TRBV28 combines with J gene TRBJ2-1; 7 bases align to TRBD2. Germline V gene lookup returns CDR1 MDHEN and CDR2 SYDVKM. After removal of 10 bases from V and 9 bases from J, the junction contained 15 bases not matched to a gene. The CDR3 loop spans 14 amino acids. The CDR3 reads CATYRTRFLGEQFF. For the CDR3, the DNA is TGTGCCACGTACCGGACTAGATTTTTGGGTGAGCAGTTCTTC.

The V gene is TRBV6-2 or TRBV6-3, the J gene TRBJ2-1; 14 positions match TRBD2. The germline gives CDR1 MNHEY, CDR2 SVGEGT. The V segment lost 0 bases and the J segment 8 bases; nucleotides outside the gene matches: 6. CDR3 length: 17 amino acids. CDR3 in amino acids: CASSYSVTSGRDDEQFF. CDR3 nucleotide sequence: TGTGCCAGCAGTTACTCGGTGACTAGCGGGAGGGACGATGAGCAGTTCTTC.

This clonotype was detected ten times or more. The genes are TRBV20-1 and TRBJ2-7, with D perhaps TRBD2 (7 bases). Germline CDR1 is DFQATT and CDR2 is SNEGSKA (reference sequence). This CDR3 spans 14 amino acids. Trimming left V 5 bases short and J 2 bases short, with 16 bases between. In nucleotides, the CDR3 is TGCAGTGCTCCCCACGGGGGGCGACCCTACGAGCAGTACTTC. Its protein product is CSAPHGGRPYEQYF.